Following are 24 T cell receptor beta chains from one sample sequenced in a study of T cell repertoires in cytomegalovirus infection. From the reads, TCRdb called clonotypes with MiXCR, one entry per CDR3 protein. The sample lists about 310,000 distinct CDR3 sequences, roughly 17% seen once, with around 13% in the top ten. Source material: PBMCs. These TCRs come from a human donor in good health (CMV status not recorded). Some clones in this sample may be carry-over from other donors' samples.

This clonotype was detected only a few times. The chain combines TRBV20-1 with TRBJ2-3, with unresolved D. CDR3 length: 15 amino acids. V dropped 3 bases and J dropped 0 bases, with 13 bases sitting between them. Germline values: CDR1 DFQATT, CDR2 SNEGSKA (reference sequence). Here the CDR3 reads CSASSTLRSTDTQYF. The CDR3 DNA sequence: TGCAGTGCTAGTTCGACTCTGAGGAGCACAGATACGCAGTATTTT.

The chain uses TRBV7-2 and TRBJ1-2; TRBD1 agrees at 7 bases. This CDR3 is 12 amino acids long. The J segment lost 4 bases and the V segment lost 5 bases, leaving 1 base of the junction unmatched. Germline V gives CDR1 SGHTA, CDR2 FQGNSA. This CDR3 is CASSDRVYGYTF. The DNA for the CDR3 is TGTGCCAGCAGCGACAGGGTCTATGGCTACACCTTC.

The chain uses TRBV12-3 or TRBV12-4 and TRBJ2-3; 7 nucleotides agree with TRBD1. The CDR3 has 15 amino acids. Unmatched junction bases numbered 6, after V lost 4 bases and J lost 2 bases. The CDR3 spells CASSYRDRYTDTQYF. For the CDR3, the DNA is TGTGCCAGCAGTTACCGGGACAGATACACAGATACGCAGTATTTT.

The rearrangement joins TRBV27 to TRBJ1-5; D is perhaps TRBD1 (6 bases). The CDR3 is 13 residues long. Trimming took 10 bases from V and 1 from J, leaving 11 bases between them. Germline lookup yields CDR1 MNHEY and CDR2 SMNVEV (reference sequence). This chain's CDR3 is CAKHGQSNQPQHF. Here the CDR3 DNA reads TGTGCCAAACACGGACAGAGCAATCAGCCCCAGCATTTT.

The J gene is TRBJ1-6, the V gene TRBV9; tentative D call: TRBD1 (5 bases). V was shortened by 5 bases and J by 10 bases, with 19 bases between the two germline ends. Germline lookup yields CDR1 SGDLS and CDR2 YYNGEE. The CDR3 is made up of 15 amino acids. CDR3 nucleotide sequence: TGTGCCAGCAGTGGCGATGAGGGGTTGGCATCACCCCTCCACTTT. This encodes CASSGDEGLASPLHF.

This chain connects TRBV20-1 to TRBJ1-1; D perhaps matches TRBD1 (5 bases). The V end lost 4 bases, the J end lost 1 base, and 10 bases lay between the germline ends. This CDR3 region has 13 residues. CDR1 is DFQATT and CDR2 is SNEGSKA in the germline V gene (reference sequence). CDR3 bases: TGCAGTGCTATTAAGACAGCGAACACTGAAGCTTTCTTT. Encoded protein: CSAIKTANTEAFF.

This clonotype has just a few counts. The rearrangement uses TRBV6-2 or TRBV6-3 and TRBJ1-5, with 9 positions matching TRBD1. CDR3 length: 17 residues. Germline loops: CDR1 MNHEY, CDR2 SVGEGT. The J segment lost 2 bases and the V segment lost 3 bases, leaving 8 bases of the junction unmatched. The CDR3 DNA sequence: TGTGCCAGCAGTTATCTTACAGGGGGCTTTGGCAATCAGCCCCAGCATTTT. It translates to CASSYLTGGFGNQPQHF.

In its sample, this clonotype was seen a few times. The rearrangement joins TRBV6-2 or TRBV6-3 to TRBJ1-1; D is unresolved. Trimming stripped 0 bases from V and 1 base from J, with 9 bases between. Per the germline V gene, CDR1 is MNHEY and CDR2 is SVGEGT. The CDR3 extends over 15 amino acids. This CDR3 reads CASSYSATGNTEAFF. The DNA of the CDR3 is TGTGCCAGCAGTTACTCGGCCACGGGGAACACTGAAGCTTTCTTT.

The genes are TRBV20-1 and TRBJ2-7; the match to TRBD2 covers 9 bases. With V trimmed by 3 bases and J by 3 bases, 3 bases remained unmatched. The germline V gene encodes CDR1 DFQATT and CDR2 SNEGSKA (reference sequence). The CDR3 totals 13 residues. The CDR3 loop is CSASLAGLYEQYF. CDR3 DNA sequence: TGCAGTGCTAGCCTAGCGGGACTCTACGAGCAGTACTTC.

This clonotype was recorded a few times. This chain joins TRBV12-3 or TRBV12-4 and TRBJ2-7; perhaps TRBD2 as D (5 bases). The length of the CDR3 is 14 residues. The V and J ends lost 4 bases and 2 bases respectively, with 12 bases between them. CDR3 sequence reads: CASSYFEGTYEQYF. The DNA of the CDR3 is TGTGCCAGCAGTTATTTTGAGGGAACCTACGAGCAGTACTTC.

The V and J genes are TRBV6-1 and TRBJ1-2; the D gene is possibly TRBD1 (5 bases). The germline CDR1 and CDR2 sequences are MNHNS and SASEGT. The CDR3 runs to 16 residues. V was clipped by 5 bases and J by 7 bases, with 23 bases between them. The CDR3: CASSKGLGDHAGGYTF. For the CDR3, the DNA is TGTGCCAGCAGTAAGGGGCTGGGGGACCACGCCGGTGGCTACACCTTC.

Many counts were recorded for this clonotype. The gene calls are TRBV12-3 or TRBV12-4 and TRBJ1-2, with 9 positions matching TRBD1. The CDR3 totals 14 residues. V lost 6 bases, J lost 8 bases, and 10 bases stayed unmatched. The CDR3 protein is CASSYEGQGSGYTF. The DNA of the CDR3 is TGTGCCAGCAGCTATGAAGGACAGGGGAGCGGCTACACCTTC.

This clonotype was observed a handful of times. The CDR3 coding sequence is TGTGCCAGCAGATCCACAGGGGACACCGGGGAGCTGTTTTTT. It codes for CASRSTGDTGELFF. This chain links TRBV7-9 with TRBJ2-2; TRBD1 aligns across 7 bases. This CDR3 comprises 14 residues. Germline lookup yields CDR1 SEHNR and CDR2 FQNEAQ (reference sequence). Germline trimming cut 6 bases from V and 3 bases from J; bases unmatched to any gene: 4.

The sample holds many counts of this clonotype. The V and J genes are TRBV4-1 and TRBJ2-1; D perhaps matches TRBD2 (7 bases). CDR3 length equals 16 residues. Looked up from germline, CDR1 is MGHRA and CDR2 is YSYEKL. Trimming pared 3 bases from V and 7 bases from J, leaving 19 bases between. The CDR3 spells CASSQAFGGATNEQFF. CDR3 sequence (DNA): TGCGCCAGCAGCCAGGCCTTTGGGGGGGCCACGAATGAGCAGTTCTTC.

V is TRBV6-2 or TRBV6-3 and J is TRBJ2-7; D gene uncertain. Germline V gene lookup returns CDR1 MNHEY and CDR2 SVGEGT. CDR3 length: 15 residues. Trimming removed 2 bases from V and 0 bases from J, with 11 bases in between. The CDR3 nucleotides are TGTGCCAGCAGTTACGGCGGATTCAACTCCTACGAGCAGTACTTC. Its protein product is CASSYGGFNSYEQYF.

This clonotype has a handful of counts. The V call is TRBV19, the J call TRBJ2-1; D possibly corresponds to TRBD1 (6 bases). The germline gives CDR1 LNHDA, CDR2 SQIVND (reference sequence). V was shortened by 7 bases and J by 5 bases, with 15 bases between the two germline ends. CDR3 length equals 14 residues. The CDR3: CASKRPQGNNEQFF. The CDR3 DNA is TGTGCCAGTAAAAGGCCCCAGGGGAACAATGAGCAGTTCTTC.

The sample holds a few counts of this clonotype. The chain has TRBV20-1 and TRBJ2-1, with TRBD2 identical over 9 bases. This CDR3 spans 18 amino acids. The germline V gene encodes CDR1 DFQATT and CDR2 SNEGSKA (reference sequence). Trimming cost V 6 bases and J 3 bases; bases outside gene matches: 18. The CDR3 nucleotides are TGCAGTGCGCCCACTCCCGCCGGGCTAGCGGGACTCTACAATGAGCAGTTCTTC. As protein: CSAPTPAGLAGLYNEQFF.

This sequence joins TRBV2 and TRBJ2-5; D uncertain. The V gene lost 4 bases and the J gene lost 5 bases, with 14 bases spanning the gap. Germline V lookup: CDR1 SNHLY, CDR2 FYNNEI. This CDR3 is 14 amino acids long. The CDR3, as DNA: TGTGCCAGCAGTGGAATTAGCCACGACGAGACCCAGTACTTC. Translation: CASSGISHDETQYF.

The V gene is TRBV20-1, the J gene TRBJ2-3; 8 bases line up with TRBD1. The germline V gene encodes CDR1 DFQATT and CDR2 SNEGSKA (reference sequence). The CDR3 totals 15 residues. J gave up 2 bases and V 6 bases, and 10 bases lay outside the gene matches. CDR3 DNA: TGCAGTGCCGAACCGGGACAGGACAACACAGATACGCAGTATTTT. Its translation is CSAEPGQDNTDTQYF.

The chain combines TRBV6-6 with TRBJ2-7; 8 bases align to TRBD1. The V and J ends lost 7 bases and 7 bases, in that order; junction bases with no gene match: 9. CDR3 length: 13 amino acids. The germline gives CDR1 MNHNY, CDR2 SVGAGI (reference sequence). CDR3 in amino acids: CASTGQGAGEQYF. CDR3 nucleotides: TGTGCCAGCACTGGACAGGGCGCAGGGGAGCAGTACTTC.

V gene TRBV11-1 combines with J gene TRBJ2-1; TRBD2 aligns across 10 bases. In germline, CDR1 is SGHAT, CDR2 FQDESV (reference sequence). V dropped 5 bases and J dropped 3; count of bases not matched to a gene: 13. This CDR3 has 18 residues. The CDR3 reads CASSPGASGGASYNEQFF. The CDR3 DNA sequence: TGTGCCAGCAGCCCGGGGGCCAGCGGGGGGGCAAGCTACAATGAGCAGTTCTTC.

In regard to this clonotype: One end of the junction varies from germline; a read error may be responsible. The rearrangement uses TRBV5-6 and TRBJ1-2, with TRBD1 matching over 7 bases. This CDR3 is 14 amino acids long. The germline V gene encodes CDR1 SGHDT and CDR2 YYEEEE. CDR3: CANSWRDRDYGYTF. The CDR3 coding sequence is TGTGCCAACAGCTGGCGTGACAGGGACTATGGCTACACCTTC.

The sample holds many counts of this clonotype. J is TRBJ2-7 and V is TRBV7-8, with 9 bases lining up with TRBD1. Germline assignment: CDR1 SGHVS and CDR2 FQNEAQ. J lost 1 base, V lost 3 bases, and 7 bases had no gene match. This CDR3 comprises 16 residues. The CDR3 loop reads CASSLAGQGFSYEQYF. The CDR3 nucleotides read TGTGCCAGCAGCTTGGCGGGACAGGGATTTTCCTACGAGCAGTACTTC.

In this sample, this clonotype turned up many times. This chain links TRBV7-2 with TRBJ2-1; TRBD2 matches 7 bases. This CDR3 has 15 amino acids. V was pared by 1 base and J by 6 bases, with 6 bases of the junction left unmatched. CDR1 SGHTA and CDR2 FQGNSA come from the germline V gene. In DNA form, the CDR3 reads TGTGCCAGCAGCTTAGGGCTAGCGGTGGGCAATGAGCAGTTCTTC. Translating gives CASSLGLAVGNEQFF.